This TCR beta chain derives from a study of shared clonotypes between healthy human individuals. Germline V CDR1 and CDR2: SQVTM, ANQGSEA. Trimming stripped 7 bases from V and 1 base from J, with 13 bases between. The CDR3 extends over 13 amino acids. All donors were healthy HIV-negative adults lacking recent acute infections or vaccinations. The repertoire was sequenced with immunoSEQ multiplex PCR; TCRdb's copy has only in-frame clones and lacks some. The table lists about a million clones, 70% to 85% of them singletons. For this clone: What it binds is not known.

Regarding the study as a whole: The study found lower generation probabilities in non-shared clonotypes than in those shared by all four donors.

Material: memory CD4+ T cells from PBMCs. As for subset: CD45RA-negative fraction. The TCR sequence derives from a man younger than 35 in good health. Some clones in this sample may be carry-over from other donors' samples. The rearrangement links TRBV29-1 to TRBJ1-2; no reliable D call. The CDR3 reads CSAGGLFNYGYTF. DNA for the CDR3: TGCAGCGCCGGAGGGCTCTTTAACTATGGCTACACCTTC.